Listed here are 22 T cell receptor beta chains from one sample, sequenced in a study of cytotoxic CD8 clonotypes in ibrutinib-treated CLL. Clones were sequenced by immunoSEQ multiplex PCR, and TCRdb holds only the in-frame ones, with some missing. The sample yields over 250,000 clones, approximately 76% seen once. This specimen was PBMCs, taken at disease progression, from a patient treated with ibrutinib. The receptors were sampled from a human donor with chronic lymphocytic leukemia.

This chain uses TRBV4-1 with TRBJ2-3; D remains ambiguous. Trimming took off 1 base at V and 2 bases at J, with 7 bases between the two ends. The CDR3 has 14 residues. Germline CDR1 is MGHRA and CDR2 is YSYEKL. The DNA for the CDR3 is TGCGCCAGCAGCCAAGTGTTCAACACAGATACGCAGTATTTT. The encoded protein is CASSQVFNTDTQYF.

CDR3 bases: TGTGCCAGTAGTATAGATCTACGACTAGCGGGGGGTTATACGCAGTATTTT. It encodes CASSIDLRLAGGYTQYF. The chain couples TRBV19 to TRBJ2-3; 13 bases match TRBD2. Trimming took 0 bases from V and 7 from J; bases not matched to a gene: 7. Germline CDR1 LNHDA, CDR2 SQIVND (reference sequence). This CDR3 is 17 amino acids long.

The V call is TRBV4-1, the J call TRBJ2-5; 9 nucleotides line up with TRBD1. Germline assignment: CDR1 MGHRA and CDR2 YSYEKL. This CDR3 region has 16 residues. Trimming at V came to 2 bases and at J to 5 bases, leaving 9 bases not matched to a gene. The CDR3 DNA reads as TGCGCCAGCAGCCAACAGGCGGGACAGGGTCTGGAGACCCAGTACTTC. This encodes CASSQQAGQGLETQYF.

This chain connects TRBV27 to TRBJ2-6; D may be TRBD1 (7 bases). Germline V gene data show CDR1 as MNHEY and CDR2 as SMNVEV (reference sequence). The CDR3 loop spans 20 amino acids. Trimming removed 6 bases from V and 2 bases from J, with 26 bases in between. The CDR3 sequence: CASRLRGTALPSPGANVLTF. In DNA form, the CDR3 reads TGTGCCAGCAGACTCCGGGGGACAGCCTTGCCATCCCCTGGGGCCAACGTCCTGACTTTC.

The V gene is TRBV2, the J gene TRBJ2-7; D is unclear. The CDR3 is 12 residues long. The germline V gene has CDR1 SNHLY and CDR2 FYNNEI. Trimming removed 6 bases at V and 5 bases at J, with 11 bases between. The CDR3 bases are TGTGCCAGCAGGGATTCTAGGAACGAGCAGTACTTC. Its translation is CASRDSRNEQYF.

The chain's CDR3 is CASSITGTLNNEQFF. The CDR3 bases are TGTGCCAGTAGCATAACCGGGACTCTTAACAATGAGCAGTTCTTC. V and J are TRBV19 and TRBJ2-1, with D perhaps matching TRBD2 (6 bases). The germline V gene has CDR1 LNHDA and CDR2 SQIVND (reference sequence). The V end was cut by 6 bases, the J end by 5 bases, with 17 bases between. The CDR3 extends over 15 amino acids.

The chain is built from TRBV18 and TRBJ2-5, with D unclear. CDR1 and CDR2 (germline): KGHSH, LQKENI. Deletions cut 2 bases from V and 4 bases from J, with 11 bases between. The CDR3 is made up of 14 amino acids. The CDR3 DNA is TGTGCCAGCTCACCAAGGAAGCGACCAGAGACCCAGTACTTC. Protein: CASSPRKRPETQYF.

The genes are TRBV10-3 and TRBJ2-5, with D maybe TRBD1 (6 bases). The germline V gene encodes CDR1 ENHRY and CDR2 SYGVKD. The CDR3 runs to 14 residues. The germline V and J ends were trimmed by 8 bases and 4 bases, with 17 bases remaining between them. The CDR3 DNA sequence: TGTGCCATCTCCTCCGAGGACAGAATAGAGACCCAGTACTTC. Translated, it gives CAISSEDRIETQYF.

The chain has TRBV14 and TRBJ2-2; D uncertain. V lost 1 base and J 5 bases, leaving 14 bases between the germline ends. Germline lookup yields CDR1 SGHDN and CDR2 FVKESK. This CDR3 comprises 16 residues. The CDR3 reads CASSQAPIPRTGELFF. CDR3 coding DNA: TGTGCCAGCAGCCAAGCCCCTATACCTAGAACCGGGGAGCTGTTTTTT.

This clone was seen repeatedly, ten times or more. The chain combines TRBV27 with TRBJ2-7; 8 nucleotides line up with TRBD2. The CDR3 consists of 15 residues. The junction had 6 bases not matched to a gene; V was cut back by 5 bases and J by 0 bases. From germline, CDR1 is MNHEY and CDR2 SMNVEV (reference sequence). The CDR3 here is CASSTLREGSYEQYF. The CDR3 DNA follows: TGTGCCAGCAGTACCCTTCGGGAGGGCTCCTACGAGCAGTACTTC.

This chain uses TRBV5-6 with TRBJ1-4; no reliable D call. Germline V gene lookup returns CDR1 SGHDT and CDR2 YYEEEE. V was shortened by 4 bases and J by 7 bases, with 11 bases between the two germline ends. This CDR3 is built from 13 residues. The chain's CDR3 is CASSVRPSEKLFF. As DNA, the CDR3 is TGTGCCAGCAGCGTCCGGCCCTCTGAAAAACTGTTTTTT. Supplemented by reference TRBV5-6 and TRBJ1-4, the full variable domain reads DAGVTQSPTHLIKTRGQQVTLRCSPKSGHDTVSWYQQALGQGPQFIFQYYEEEERQRGNFPDRFSGHQFPNYSSELNVNALLLGDSALYLCASSVRPSEKLFFGSGTQLSVL.

With regard to this clone: Other DNA sequences from this sample encode an identical CDR3 as well. This sequence joins TRBV18 and TRBJ2-7, with D perhaps matching TRBD1 (6 bases). Looked up from germline, CDR1 is KGHSH and CDR2 is LQKENI. The CDR3 is made up of 14 amino acids. The ends were cut back, 3 bases at V and 3 bases at J, with 12 bases in the middle. Written as DNA, the CDR3 is TGTGCCAGCTCACCGGGCCAGGGGAGCTACGAGCAGTACTTC. Protein: CASSPGQGSYEQYF.

The chain couples TRBV9 to TRBJ2-1; the D is unclear. The CDR3 has 11 residues. Germline loops: CDR1 SGDLS, CDR2 YYNGEE. Between the trimmed V and J ends, which lost 4 bases and 9 bases, there was a span of 8 bases. The CDR3 reads CASSSLGEQFF. CDR3 bases: TGTGCCAGCAGCTCCCTAGGTGAGCAGTTCTTC.

The genes are TRBV11-2 and TRBJ2-7; D is uncertain. The CDR3 consists of 13 residues. The germline CDR1 and CDR2 sequences are SGHAT and FQNNGV. V lost 2 bases and J lost 3, with 8 bases in between. The CDR3 region is CASSLMAIYEQYF. The CDR3, as DNA: TGTGCCAGCAGCTTAATGGCGATCTACGAGCAGTACTTC.

This chain uses TRBV29-1 with TRBJ1-2, with 7 nucleotides matching TRBD1. Germline lookup yields CDR1 SQVTM and CDR2 ANQGSEA. This CDR3 contains 17 residues. After removal of 2 bases from V and 4 bases from J, the junction contained 16 bases not matched to a gene. The CDR3 sequence is CSVETKGHRGVGYGYTF. CDR3 sequence (DNA): TGCAGCGTTGAAACCAAGGGCCACAGGGGTGTCGGCTATGGCTACACCTTC. The variable domain in full, with the rest retrieved from reference TRBV29-1 and TRBJ1-2, is SAVISQKPSRDICQRGTSLTIQCQVDSQVTMMFWYRQQPGQSLTLIATANQGSEATYESGFVIDKFPISRPNLTFSTLTVSNMSPEDSSIYLCSVETKGHRGVGYGYTFGSGTRLTVV.

This chain joins TRBV29-1 and TRBJ2-1; 10 bases map to TRBD2. CDR3 length: 17 residues. V gave up 5 bases and J gave up 6 bases; unmatched junction bases: 16. The germline V gene encodes CDR1 SQVTM and CDR2 ANQGSEA. The CDR3 DNA is TGCAGCGTTTACCCGATTCATAGCGGGAGGCCTTTCAATGAGCAGTTCTTC. Translated: CSVYPIHSGRPFNEQFF.

The chain combines TRBV6-5 with TRBJ2-5; 7 bases fit TRBD1. Germline loops: CDR1 MNHEY, CDR2 SVGAGI. The CDR3 runs to 14 residues. The V segment lost 0 bases and the J segment 5 bases; nucleotides outside the gene matches: 3. CDR3 amino acids: CASSYSTRGETQYF. In DNA, the CDR3 is TGTGCCAGCAGTTACTCGACCAGGGGGGAGACCCAGTACTTC.

This chain uses TRBV5-6 with TRBJ2-1; 9 bases align to TRBD2. Germline CDR1 is SGHDT and CDR2 is YYEEEE. V trimming: 4 bases; J trimming: 5 bases; junction bases outside the gene matches: 10. The CDR3 contains 16 residues. CDR3 bases: TGTGCCAGCAGCGTGATAGCGGGGGTGAAAAACAATGAGCAGTTCTTC. This sequence encodes CASSVIAGVKNNEQFF.

The table lists this clone with a few counts. The chain uses TRBV5-1 and TRBJ2-7; no clear D. Germline CDR1 is SGHRS and CDR2 is YFSETQ. V shed 6 bases and J shed 3 bases, with 7 bases lying between them. The CDR3 consists of 11 residues. DNA for the CDR3: TGCGCCAGCAAAGATATCTACGAGCAGTACTTC. Protein product: CASKDIYEQYF. Drawing the rest from reference TRBV5-1 and TRBJ2-7, the complete variable domain is KAGVTQTPRYLIKTRGQQVTLSCSPISGHRSVSWYQQTPGQGLQFLFEYFSETQRNKGNFPGRFSGRQFSNSRSEMNVSTLELGDSALYLCASKDIYEQYFGPGTRLTVT.

Here the CDR3 reads CASSPDRLNSPLHF. CDR3 DNA: TGTGCCAGCAGTCCGGACAGGTTGAATTCACCCCTCCACTTT. The V call is TRBV5-5, the J call TRBJ1-6, with 7 bases lining up with TRBD1. V lost 5 bases and J lost 7; bases outside the gene matches: 6. Germline values: CDR1 SGHKS, CDR2 YYEKEE (reference sequence). This CDR3 has 14 residues.

The chain employs TRBV10-3 and TRBJ2-2, with D perhaps TRBD2 (6 bases). The CDR3 runs to 15 residues. Germline CDR1 reads ENHRY; CDR2 reads SYGVKD. V was shortened by 10 bases and J by 6 bases, with 21 bases between the two germline ends. The CDR3 loop reads CASGTGVQAPGELFF. The CDR3 DNA follows: TGTGCCAGCGGAACGGGGGTTCAGGCACCCGGGGAGCTGTTTTTT.

The CDR3 region is CAISETGLADYEQYF. DNA for the CDR3: TGTGCCATCAGTGAGACGGGACTAGCGGATTACGAGCAGTACTTC. The J gene is TRBJ2-7, the V gene TRBV10-3, with 11 bases fitting TRBD2. V lost 2 bases, J lost 4 bases, and 4 bases stayed unmatched. This CDR3 has 15 residues. The germline CDR1 and CDR2 sequences are ENHRY and SYGVKD.